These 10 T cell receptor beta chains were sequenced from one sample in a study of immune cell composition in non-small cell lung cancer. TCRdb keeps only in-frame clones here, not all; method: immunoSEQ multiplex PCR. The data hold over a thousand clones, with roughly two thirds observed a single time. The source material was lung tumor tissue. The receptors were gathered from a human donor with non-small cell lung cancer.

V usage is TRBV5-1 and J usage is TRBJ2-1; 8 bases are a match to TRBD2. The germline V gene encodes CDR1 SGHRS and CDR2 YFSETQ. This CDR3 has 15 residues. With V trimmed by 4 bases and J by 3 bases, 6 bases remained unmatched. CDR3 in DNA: TGCGCCAGCAGCCGCGGGACTAGTGACTACAATGAGCAGTTCTTC. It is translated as CASSRGTSDYNEQFF.

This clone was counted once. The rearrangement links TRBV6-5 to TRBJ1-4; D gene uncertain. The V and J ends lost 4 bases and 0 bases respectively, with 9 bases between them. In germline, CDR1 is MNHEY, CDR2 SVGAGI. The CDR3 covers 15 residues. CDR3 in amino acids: CASSFRLATNEKLFF. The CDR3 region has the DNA TGTGCCAGCAGTTTCCGACTAGCAACTAATGAAAAACTGTTTTTT.

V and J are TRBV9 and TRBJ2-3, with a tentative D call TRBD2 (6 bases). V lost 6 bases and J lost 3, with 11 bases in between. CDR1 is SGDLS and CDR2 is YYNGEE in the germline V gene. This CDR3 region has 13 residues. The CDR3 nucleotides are TGTGCCAGCAACACACTAGCTACAGATACGCAGTATTTT. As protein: CASNTLATDTQYF.

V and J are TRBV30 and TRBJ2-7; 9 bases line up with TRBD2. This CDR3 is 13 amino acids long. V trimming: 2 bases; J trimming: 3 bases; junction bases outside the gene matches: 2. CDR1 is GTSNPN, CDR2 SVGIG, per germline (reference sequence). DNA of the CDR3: TGTGCCTGGAGTCTGACTAGCGGCTACGAGCAGTACTTC. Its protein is CAWSLTSGYEQYF.

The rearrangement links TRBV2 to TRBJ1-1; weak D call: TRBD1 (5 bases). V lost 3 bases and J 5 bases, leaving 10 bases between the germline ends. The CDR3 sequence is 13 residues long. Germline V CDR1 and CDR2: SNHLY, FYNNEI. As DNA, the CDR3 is TGTGCCAGCAGTGACGACAGTCCGACTGAAGCTTTCTTT. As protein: CASSDDSPTEAFF. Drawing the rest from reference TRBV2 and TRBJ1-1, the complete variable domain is EPEVTQTPSHQVTQMGQEVILRCVPISNHLYFYWYRQILGQKVEFLVSFYNNEISEKSEIFDDQFSVERPDGSNFTLKIRSTKLEDSAMYFCASSDDSPTEAFFGQGTRLTVV.

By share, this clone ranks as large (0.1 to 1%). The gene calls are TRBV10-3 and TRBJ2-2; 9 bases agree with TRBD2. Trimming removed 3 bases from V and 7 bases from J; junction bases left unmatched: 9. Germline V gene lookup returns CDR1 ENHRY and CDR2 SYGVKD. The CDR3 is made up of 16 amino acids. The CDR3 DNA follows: TGTGCCATCAGTGAAATGACTAGCGGACTGTACGGGGAGCTGTTTTTT. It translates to CAISEMTSGLYGELFF.

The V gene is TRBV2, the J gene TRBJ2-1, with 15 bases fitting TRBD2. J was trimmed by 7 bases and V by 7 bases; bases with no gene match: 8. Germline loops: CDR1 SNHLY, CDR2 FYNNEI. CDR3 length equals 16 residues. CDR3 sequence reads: CASTPGLAGGVNEQFF. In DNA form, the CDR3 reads TGTGCCAGCACCCCGGGACTAGCGGGGGGCGTGAATGAGCAGTTCTTC.

The CDR3 here is CTSSVTPAVAGGQKGETQYF. The CDR3 bases are TGCACCAGCAGCGTTACACCGGCAGTAGCGGGAGGGCAAAAGGGAGAGACCCAGTACTTC. The chain has TRBV1 and TRBJ2-5; the D call TRBD2 from the table was never checked on the DNA. TRBV1 is annotated as a pseudogene. CDR3 size: 20 residues.

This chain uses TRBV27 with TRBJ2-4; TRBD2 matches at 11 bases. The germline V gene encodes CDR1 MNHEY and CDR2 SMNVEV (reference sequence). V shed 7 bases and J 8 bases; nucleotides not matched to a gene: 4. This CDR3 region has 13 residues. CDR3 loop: CASKGLAGDIQYF. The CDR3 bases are TGTGCCAGCAAAGGACTAGCGGGCGACATTCAGTACTTC.

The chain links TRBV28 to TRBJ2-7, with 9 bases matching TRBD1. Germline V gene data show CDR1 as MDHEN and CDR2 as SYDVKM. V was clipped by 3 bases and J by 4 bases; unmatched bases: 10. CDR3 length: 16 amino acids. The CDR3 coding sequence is TGTGCCAGCAGTTTTACCCCGGGACAGGGAGATTACGAGCAGTACTTC. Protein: CASSFTPGQGDYEQYF.